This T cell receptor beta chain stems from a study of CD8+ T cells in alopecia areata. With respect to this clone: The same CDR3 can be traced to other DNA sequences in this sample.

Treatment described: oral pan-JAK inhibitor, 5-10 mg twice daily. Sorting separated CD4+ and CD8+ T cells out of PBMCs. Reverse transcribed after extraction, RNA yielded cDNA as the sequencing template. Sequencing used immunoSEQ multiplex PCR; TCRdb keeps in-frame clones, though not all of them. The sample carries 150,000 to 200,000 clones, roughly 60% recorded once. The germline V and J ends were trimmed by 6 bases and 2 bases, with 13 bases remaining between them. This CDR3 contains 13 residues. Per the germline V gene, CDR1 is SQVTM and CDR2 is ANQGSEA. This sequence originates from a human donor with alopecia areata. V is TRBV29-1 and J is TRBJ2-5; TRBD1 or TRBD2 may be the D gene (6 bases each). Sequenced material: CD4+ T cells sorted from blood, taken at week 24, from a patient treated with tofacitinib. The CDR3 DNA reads TGCAGCGTGGAGGGGGGACGGCAAGAGACCCAGTACTTC. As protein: CSVEGGRQETQYF.